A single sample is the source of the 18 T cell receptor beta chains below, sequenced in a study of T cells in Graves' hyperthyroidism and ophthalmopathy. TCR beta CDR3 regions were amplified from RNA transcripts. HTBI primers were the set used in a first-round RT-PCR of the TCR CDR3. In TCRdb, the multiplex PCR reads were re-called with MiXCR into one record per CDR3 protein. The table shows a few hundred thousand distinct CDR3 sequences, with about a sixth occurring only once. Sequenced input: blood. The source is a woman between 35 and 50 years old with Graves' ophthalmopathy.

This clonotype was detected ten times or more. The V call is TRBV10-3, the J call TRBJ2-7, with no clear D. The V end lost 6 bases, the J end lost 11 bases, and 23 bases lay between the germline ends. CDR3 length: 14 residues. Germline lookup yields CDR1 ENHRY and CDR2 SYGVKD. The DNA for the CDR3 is TGTGCCATCAGCCCTCCTGAGCACGGTCGAGAGAAGTACTTC. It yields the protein CAISPPEHGREKYF.

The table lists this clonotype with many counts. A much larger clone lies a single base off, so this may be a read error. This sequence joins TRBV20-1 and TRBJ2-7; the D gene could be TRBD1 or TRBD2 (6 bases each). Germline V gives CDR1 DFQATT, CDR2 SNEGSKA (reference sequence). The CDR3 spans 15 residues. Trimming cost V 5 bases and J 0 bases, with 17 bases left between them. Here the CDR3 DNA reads TGCAGTGCTGAAACGCGGGACACCGGCTCCTACGAGCAGTACTTC. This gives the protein CSAETRDTGSYEQYF.

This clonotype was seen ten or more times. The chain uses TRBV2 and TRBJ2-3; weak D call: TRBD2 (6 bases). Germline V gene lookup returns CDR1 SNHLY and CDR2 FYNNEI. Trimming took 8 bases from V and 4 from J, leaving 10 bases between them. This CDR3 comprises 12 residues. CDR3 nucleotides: TGTGCCAGCCGACTAGACTCAGATACGCAGTATTTT. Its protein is CASRLDSDTQYF.

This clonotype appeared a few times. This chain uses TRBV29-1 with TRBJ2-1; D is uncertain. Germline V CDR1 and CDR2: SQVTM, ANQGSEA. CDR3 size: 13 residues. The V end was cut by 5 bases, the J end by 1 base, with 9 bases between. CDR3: CSVQQTSYNEQFF. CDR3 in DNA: TGCAGCGTTCAACAGACTTCCTACAATGAGCAGTTCTTC.

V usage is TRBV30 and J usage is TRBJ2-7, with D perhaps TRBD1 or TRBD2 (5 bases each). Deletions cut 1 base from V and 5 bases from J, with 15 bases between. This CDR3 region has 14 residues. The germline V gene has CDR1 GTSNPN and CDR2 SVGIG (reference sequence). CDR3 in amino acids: CAWSALGGVDEQYF. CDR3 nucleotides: TGTGCCTGGAGTGCACTTGGGGGAGTGGACGAGCAGTACTTC.

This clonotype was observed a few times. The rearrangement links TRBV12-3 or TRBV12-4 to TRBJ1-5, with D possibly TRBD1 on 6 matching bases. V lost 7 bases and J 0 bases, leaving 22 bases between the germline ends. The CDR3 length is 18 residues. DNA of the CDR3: TGTGCCAGCACTCATTCCGGGGGGCGAAGGAATAGCAATCAGCCCCAGCATTTT. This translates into CASTHSGGRRNSNQPQHF.

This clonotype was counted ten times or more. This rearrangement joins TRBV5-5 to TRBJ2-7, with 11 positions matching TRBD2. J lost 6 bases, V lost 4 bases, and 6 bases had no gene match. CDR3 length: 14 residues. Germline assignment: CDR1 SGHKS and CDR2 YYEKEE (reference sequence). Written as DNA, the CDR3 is TGTGCCAGCAGCCCGGGACTAGCGGCTTCCGAGCAGTACTTC. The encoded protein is CASSPGLAASEQYF.

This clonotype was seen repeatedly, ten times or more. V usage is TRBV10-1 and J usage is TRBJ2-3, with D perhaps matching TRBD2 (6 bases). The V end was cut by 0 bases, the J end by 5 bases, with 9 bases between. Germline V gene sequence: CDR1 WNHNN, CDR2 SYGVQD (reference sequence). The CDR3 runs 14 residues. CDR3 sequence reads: CASSESRRGDTQYF. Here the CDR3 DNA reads TGCGCCAGCAGTGAGTCGCGGAGGGGAGATACGCAGTATTTT.

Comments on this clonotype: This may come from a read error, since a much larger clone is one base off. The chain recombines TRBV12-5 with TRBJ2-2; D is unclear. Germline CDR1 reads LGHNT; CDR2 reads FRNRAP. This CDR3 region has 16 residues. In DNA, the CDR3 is TGTGCTAGTGGTTTATGGCACACCTCGAACACCGTGGAGCTGTTTTTT. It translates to CASGLWHTSNTVELFF.

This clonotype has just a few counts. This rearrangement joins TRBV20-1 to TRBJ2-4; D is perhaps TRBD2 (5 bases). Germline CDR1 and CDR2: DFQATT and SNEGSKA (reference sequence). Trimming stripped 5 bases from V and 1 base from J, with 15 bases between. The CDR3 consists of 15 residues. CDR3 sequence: CSAARPRGAKNIQYF. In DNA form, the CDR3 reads TGCAGTGCTGCTCGTCCGCGCGGGGCCAAAAACATTCAGTACTTC.

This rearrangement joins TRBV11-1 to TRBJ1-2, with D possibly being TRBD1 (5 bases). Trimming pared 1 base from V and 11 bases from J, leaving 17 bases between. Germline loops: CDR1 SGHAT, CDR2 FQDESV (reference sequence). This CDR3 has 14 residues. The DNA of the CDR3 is TGTGCCAGCAGCTTAGAAGGTGTAACCGGGGGATACACCTTC. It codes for CASSLEGVTGGYTF.

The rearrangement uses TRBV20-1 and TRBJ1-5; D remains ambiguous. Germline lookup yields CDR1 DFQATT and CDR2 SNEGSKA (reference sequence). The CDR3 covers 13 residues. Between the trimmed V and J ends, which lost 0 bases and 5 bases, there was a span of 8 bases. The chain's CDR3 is CSARDQADQPQHF. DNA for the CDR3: TGCAGTGCTAGAGATCAGGCGGATCAGCCCCAGCATTTT.

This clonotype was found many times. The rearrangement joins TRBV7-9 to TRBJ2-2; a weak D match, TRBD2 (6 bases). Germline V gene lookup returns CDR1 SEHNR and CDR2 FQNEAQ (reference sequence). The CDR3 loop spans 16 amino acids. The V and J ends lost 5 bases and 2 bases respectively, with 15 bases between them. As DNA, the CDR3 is TGTGCCAGCAGCCGTGCGCTAGCGTTAAACACCGGGGAGCTGTTTTTT. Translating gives CASSRALALNTGELFF.

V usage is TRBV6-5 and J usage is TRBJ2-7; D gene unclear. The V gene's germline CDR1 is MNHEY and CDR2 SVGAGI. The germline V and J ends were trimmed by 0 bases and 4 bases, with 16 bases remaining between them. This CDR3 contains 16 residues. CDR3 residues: CASSYSKVAPSYEQYF. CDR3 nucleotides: TGTGCCAGCAGTTACTCGAAGGTGGCACCCTCATACGAGCAGTACTTC.

The CDR3 region is CASSAVYSGANVLTF. CDR3 bases: TGTGCCAGCAGTGCTGTCTACTCTGGGGCCAACGTCCTGACTTTC. V usage is TRBV2 and J usage is TRBJ2-6, with D hard to call. The V gene lost 4 bases and the J gene lost 0 bases, with 7 bases spanning the gap. This CDR3 is 15 amino acids long. From germline, CDR1 is SNHLY and CDR2 FYNNEI.

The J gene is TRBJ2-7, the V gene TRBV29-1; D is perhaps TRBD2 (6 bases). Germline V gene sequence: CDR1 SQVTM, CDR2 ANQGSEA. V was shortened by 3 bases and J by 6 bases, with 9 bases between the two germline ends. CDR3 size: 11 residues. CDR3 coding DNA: TGCAGCGTTGAGGTGGGAGGCGAGCAGTACTTC. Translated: CSVEVGGEQYF.

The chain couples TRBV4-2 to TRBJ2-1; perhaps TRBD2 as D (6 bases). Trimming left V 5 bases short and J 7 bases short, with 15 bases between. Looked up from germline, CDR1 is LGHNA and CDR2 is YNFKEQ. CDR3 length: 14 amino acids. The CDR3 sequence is CASSGAGEVNEQFF. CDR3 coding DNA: TGTGCCAGCAGCGGTGCCGGGGAGGTAAATGAGCAGTTCTTC.

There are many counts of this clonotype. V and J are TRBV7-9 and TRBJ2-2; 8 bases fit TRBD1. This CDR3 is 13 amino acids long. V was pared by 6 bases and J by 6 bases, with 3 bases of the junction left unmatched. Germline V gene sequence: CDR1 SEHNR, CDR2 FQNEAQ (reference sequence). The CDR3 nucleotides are TGTGCCAGCAGGGGACAGGAGGCCGGGGAGCTGTTTTTT. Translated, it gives CASRGQEAGELFF. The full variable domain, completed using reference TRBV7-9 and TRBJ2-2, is DTGVSQNPRHKITKRGQNVTFRCDPISEHNRLYWYRQTLGQGPEFLTYFQNEAQLEKSRLLSDRFSAERPKGSFSTLEIQRTEQGDSAMYLCASRGQEAGELFFGEGSRLTVL.